This T cell receptor (beta chain) was observed in a study of T cells in Graves' hyperthyroidism and ophthalmopathy. RNA transcripts provided the source from which TCR beta CDR3 regions were amplified. Using the HTBI primer set, a first-round RT-PCR was run on the TCR CDR3. TCRdb re-derived calls from the multiplex PCR reads in MiXCR, one entry per CDR3 protein. There are approximately 430,000 distinct CDR3 sequences in the sample; about 14% occur only once, and roughly an eighth lies in the top ten. Germline V gives CDR1 SGHDT, CDR2 YYEEEE. With V trimmed by 8 bases and J by 7 bases, 6 bases remained unmatched. CDR3 length: 14 residues. Study results and caveats: For ophthalmopathy, model prediction preceded onset by a median about 6.2 months. A 13 V-J signature model discriminated ophthalmopathy versus stable hyperthyroidism. Most thyroid clonotypes that were expanded above 0.001 also turned up in blood.

With regard to this clonotype: What it recognizes is unknown.

The sequenced sample was blood. This sequence joins TRBV5-6 and TRBJ1-6, with TRBD1 matching over 10 bases. This clonotype was sampled from a man aged 18 to 30 with Graves' ophthalmopathy. CDR3 amino acids: CASTPGQGNSPLHF. CDR3 DNA sequence: TGTGCCAGTACCCCGGGACAGGGGAATTCACCCCTCCACTTT. The full variable domain, rest sourced from reference TRBV5-6 and TRBJ1-6, is DAGVTQSPTHLIKTRGQQVTLRCSPKSGHDTVSWYQQALGQGPQFIFQYYEEEERQRGNFPDRFSGHQFPNYSSELNVNALLLGDSALYLCASTPGQGNSPLHFGNGTRLTVT.